This TCR beta chain was sequenced for a study of blood T cells in healthy people across ages. About this clonotype itself: Its antigen is unidentified.

The CDR3 contains 16 residues. Germline V gene data show CDR1 as SGHTA and CDR2 as FQGNSA. The V end lost 5 bases, the J end lost 0 bases, and 14 bases lay between the germline ends. The second PCR ran 7 to 11 cycles with a sample-barcoded 5' primer and J-beta primers. Each cDNA molecule was tagged by a template-switch adaptor that had 12 random nucleotides. TCRdb re-called the 5' RACE reads through MiXCR, storing one row per CDR3 protein. The sample holds 650,000 to 1,000,000 distinct CDR3 sequences; roughly 34% are singletons and the top ten take 10% to 15%. Isolation of PBMCs gave at least 6.5 million cells per sample. Findings and limits, study-wide: Diversity of TCR beta per million T cells declined in a roughly linear way with age.

This chain links TRBV7-2 with TRBJ1-3; D is unclear. The clonotype comes from a man aged 18 to 35 in good health. Sequencing was performed on blood. The CDR3 DNA reads TGTGCCAGCAGCCCCGCAGCGGGGTTCTCTGGAAACACCATATATTTT. Its translation: CASSPAAGFSGNTIYF. The full variable domain, rest sourced from reference TRBV7-2 and TRBJ1-3, is GAGVSQSPSNKVTEKGKDVELRCDPISGHTALYWYRQSLGQGLEFLIYFQGNSAPDKSGLPSDRFSAERTGGSVSTLTIQRTQQEDSAVYLCASSPAAGFSGNTIYFGEGSWLTVV.